These 21 T cell receptor beta chains share one sample of origin, sequenced in a study of T cell responses to AZD1222 COVID-19 vaccine. Method: immunoSEQ multiplex PCR; TCRdb's copy keeps in-frame clones and lacks some. This repertoire shows 150,000 or so clones, 91% found once; its top ten account for around 3.8%. The sequencing here drew on peripheral blood, taken 28 days after the second AZD1222 dose. The receptors were gathered from an adult who received the AZD1222 COVID-19 vaccine.

The CDR3 nucleotides read TGTGCCAGCAGCCACGGGACACGGAACACTGAAGCTTTCTTT. It specifies CASSHGTRNTEAFF. The chain has TRBV5-4 and TRBJ1-1; D may be TRBD1 (6 bases). This CDR3 has 14 amino acids. Trimming cost V 4 bases and J 1 base, with 11 bases left between them. Looked up from germline, CDR1 is SGHNT and CDR2 is YYREEE (reference sequence).

The rearrangement joins TRBV5-6 to TRBJ1-5, with 7 bases lining up with TRBD1. The germline V gene encodes CDR1 SGHDT and CDR2 YYEEEE. With 1 base clipped from V and 3 bases from J, the junction kept 10 bases outside the gene matches. CDR3 length: 17 residues. CDR3 residues: CASSLSVGQVFNQPQHF. In DNA form, the CDR3 reads TGTGCCAGCAGCTTGAGTGTAGGACAGGTTTTCAATCAGCCCCAGCATTTT.

This clone was picked up a small number of times. The rearrangement joins TRBV4-1 to TRBJ1-2; D uncertain. Germline CDR1 is MGHRA and CDR2 is YSYEKL. V was clipped by 0 bases and J by 0 bases, with 14 bases between them. The CDR3 is 17 residues long. Written as DNA, the CDR3 is TGCGCCAGCAGCCAAGATATATACACAGAAACTAACTATGGCTACACCTTC. This sequence encodes CASSQDIYTETNYGYTF.

V is TRBV5-4 and J is TRBJ1-2; D may be TRBD1 (6 bases). The length of the CDR3 is 15 residues. V dropped 0 bases and J dropped 4 bases, with 13 bases sitting between them. The V gene's germline CDR1 is SGHNT and CDR2 YYREEE (reference sequence). The CDR3 nucleotides are TGTGCCAGCAGCTTGGAGCCGGGGGCGATCTATGGCTACACCTTC. This translates into CASSLEPGAIYGYTF.

On this clone: This is likely a read error, given that the CDR3 carries no conserved phenylalanine or tryptophan at its end. No DNA is shown, since the ends of the CDR3 on it are uncertain; the CDR3 is the one TCRdb lists. This chain connects TRBV24-1 to TRBJ1-2; TRBD1 reflects the table's D call only, with no check against the DNA. A total of 9 residues make up the CDR3, ends included. CDR1 KGHDR and CDR2 SFDVKD come from the germline V gene. The chain's CDR3 is CATSDGTGP.

The gene calls are TRBV4-3 and TRBJ2-7, with 13 bases lining up with TRBD2. V shed 0 bases, J shed 3 bases, and the junction held 8 bases outside the gene matches. Germline V gene sequence: CDR1 LGHNA, CDR2 YSLEER. The CDR3 contains 18 residues. The CDR3 DNA reads as TGCGCCAGCAGCCAAGATCGGGCGGGACTAGCGGGACTCTACGAGCAGTACTTC. This translates into CASSQDRAGLAGLYEQYF.

This chain uses TRBV5-1 with TRBJ2-5; 8 bases align to TRBD1. Per the germline V gene, CDR1 is SGHRS and CDR2 is YFSETQ. Trimming at V came to 4 bases and at J to 5 bases, leaving 7 bases not matched to a gene. This CDR3 has 14 residues. The CDR3 coding sequence is TGCGCCAGCAGCCTCACAGGGGGATGGGAGACCCAGTACTTC. This encodes CASSLTGGWETQYF.

CDR3 amino acids: CASSEVSNEKLFF. CDR3 in DNA: TGTGCCAGCAGTGAAGTCTCCAATGAAAAACTGTTTTTT. The chain is built from TRBV6-1 and TRBJ1-4; D ambiguous. Germline loops: CDR1 MNHNS, CDR2 SASEGT. The CDR3 length is 13 residues. The V gene lost 1 base and the J gene lost 5 bases, with 5 bases spanning the gap.

The rearrangement links TRBV15 to TRBJ1-5, with D hard to call. The CDR3 totals 14 residues. Trimming shortened V by 3 bases and J by 9 bases, and 15 bases separated the two germline ends. Germline values: CDR1 LNHNV, CDR2 YYDKDF (reference sequence). The CDR3 DNA follows: TGTGCCACCAGCAGCACTGGCGGAGGTCGGCCCCAGCATTTT. It translates to CATSSTGGGRPQHF.

The CDR3 nucleotides are TGCGCCAGCAGGGGGGGTCTGGAGACCCAGTACTTC. Protein sequence: CASRGGLETQYF. The chain is built from TRBV5-1 and TRBJ2-5, with D perhaps TRBD2 (6 bases). Germline CDR1 SGHRS, CDR2 YFSETQ. V lost 5 bases, J lost 5 bases, and 10 bases lay in between. The CDR3 has 12 amino acids.

The chain has TRBV19 and TRBJ2-7; D gene uncertain. Trimming pared 6 bases from V and 2 bases from J, leaving 8 bases between. The germline CDR1 and CDR2 sequences are LNHDA and SQIVND (reference sequence). The CDR3 consists of 12 residues. CDR3 amino acids: CASRHSTYEQYF. In nucleotides, the CDR3 is TGTGCCAGTAGACATTCCACCTACGAGCAGTACTTC. Together with reference TRBV19 and TRBJ2-7, the CDR3 gives the full variable domain: DGGITQSPKYLFRKEGQNVTLSCEQNLNHDAMYWYRQDPGQGLRLIYYSQIVNDFQKGDIAEGYSVSREKKESFPLTVTSAQKNPTAFYLCASRHSTYEQYFGPGTRLTVT.

The genes are TRBV18 and TRBJ2-5; the D is unclear. There are 11 residues in the CDR3. Germline V gene sequence: CDR1 KGHSH, CDR2 LQKENI. The germline V and J ends were trimmed by 5 bases and 1 base, with 2 bases remaining between them. The CDR3 nucleotides read TGTGCCAGCTCAGCCCAAGAGACCCAGTACTTC. It translates to CASSAQETQYF.

This clone appeared a single time. This chain joins TRBV25-1 and TRBJ2-5; 8 nucleotides match TRBD2. This CDR3 is 15 amino acids long. From germline, CDR1 is MGHDK and CDR2 SYGVNS. Losses at the gene ends were 3 bases for V and 2 bases for J; bases not matched to a gene: 5. CDR3 in amino acids: CASSDWGGGQETQYF. The CDR3, as DNA: TGTGCCAGCAGTGACTGGGGCGGGGGGCAAGAGACCCAGTACTTC.

V and J are TRBV7-8 and TRBJ2-7; 7 bases agree with TRBD2. This CDR3 contains 14 residues. V was clipped by 5 bases and J by 6 bases; unmatched bases: 10. Germline loops: CDR1 SGHVS, CDR2 FQNEAQ. CDR3 sequence (DNA): TGTGCCAGCAGCGTAGGACTAGGACTCGGCGAGCAGTACTTC. As protein: CASSVGLGLGEQYF.

The rearrangement links TRBV30 to TRBJ2-2, with D possibly called TRBD1 or TRBD2 (5 bases each). CDR1 and CDR2 (germline): GTSNPN, SVGIG (reference sequence). V was trimmed by 8 bases and J by 0 bases, leaving 16 bases between them. This CDR3 has 15 residues. This chain's CDR3 is CAGHSGNSNTGELFF. As DNA, the CDR3 is TGTGCCGGACACTCCGGGAACTCGAACACCGGGGAGCTGTTTTTT.

This chain links TRBV7-6 with TRBJ2-1; TRBD2 aligns across 13 bases. CDR1 SGHVS and CDR2 FNYEAQ come from the germline V gene. J gave up 5 bases and V 1 base, and 5 bases lay outside the gene matches. The CDR3 consists of 17 residues. The CDR3 DNA sequence: TGTGCCAGCAGCTTAGTAGGGACTAGCGGGGTAAACAATGAGCAGTTCTTC. Translating it yields CASSLVGTSGVNNEQFF.

This clone was picked up a small number of times. The chain uses TRBV11-2 and TRBJ2-2; tentatively, D is TRBD1 (6 bases). The V gene's germline CDR1 is SGHAT and CDR2 FQNNGV. CDR3 length equals 15 residues. V shed 6 bases and J shed 5 bases, with 16 bases lying between them. CDR3 sequence reads: CASRDLQGPTGELFF. CDR3 nucleotide sequence: TGTGCCAGCAGGGATTTACAGGGACCGACCGGGGAGCTGTTTTTT.

The chain joins TRBV4-1 to TRBJ1-4, with a weak D call TRBD1 (5 bases). This CDR3 has 16 residues. Germline V gives CDR1 MGHRA, CDR2 YSYEKL. Trimming removed 3 bases from V and 2 bases from J, with 13 bases in between. The CDR3 bases are TGCGCCAGCAGCCATCCCCGCCGGGGGACTAATGAAAAACTGTTTTTT. Protein: CASSHPRRGTNEKLFF.

The chain carries TRBV12-5 and TRBJ1-1; a weak D match, TRBD1 (5 bases). This CDR3 contains 17 residues. Trimming took 0 bases from V and 5 from J, leaving 19 bases between them. Looked up from germline, CDR1 is LGHNT and CDR2 is FRNRAP. In DNA form, the CDR3 reads TGTGCTAGTGGTTTGGTATGGGAGGGACGGGGGAATACTGAAGCTTTCTTT. It yields the protein CASGLVWEGRGNTEAFF.

This sequence joins TRBV6-4 and TRBJ2-3; 7 nucleotides agree with TRBD1. This CDR3 is 15 amino acids long. The germline V gene encodes CDR1 MRHNA and CDR2 SNTAGT. J was trimmed by 1 base and V by 8 bases; bases with no gene match: 9. In DNA form, the CDR3 reads TGTGCCAGCGGAACAGGGACAGTTGGCACAGATACGCAGTATTTT. Translating it yields CASGTGTVGTDTQYF.

The chain uses TRBV18 and TRBJ1-2; D unresolved. The CDR3 extends over 16 amino acids. Germline V gene sequence: CDR1 KGHSH, CDR2 LQKENI. V was shortened by 0 bases and J by 0 bases, with 11 bases between the two germline ends. CDR3: CASSPPGPGPNYGYTF. CDR3 coding DNA: TGTGCCAGCTCACCACCTGGGCCAGGTCCTAACTATGGCTACACCTTC.